This T cell receptor (beta chain) was identified during a study of shared clonotypes between healthy human individuals. Between the trimmed V and J ends, which lost 5 bases and 2 bases, there was a span of 19 bases. This CDR3 is built from 16 residues. CDR1 is SGHAT and CDR2 is FQNNGV in the germline V gene. This table comes from immunoSEQ multiplex PCR, and its TCRdb copy is limited to in-frame clones, with some not included. The sample has more than 2 million clones; 85% to 95% are singletons. The V and J genes are TRBV11-2 and TRBJ2-7; a weak D match, TRBD2 (6 bases). This clonotype was sampled from a man younger than 35 in good health. The sequenced material came from naive CD4+ T cells sorted from blood. Described subset: CD45RA+ positively selected. The CDR3, as DNA: TGTGCCAGCAGCGTAGCAGGGACTTCTAAGACCTACGAGCAGTACTTC. Encoded protein: CASSVAGTSKTYEQYF.